This TCR beta chain was recovered during a study of shared clonotypes between healthy human individuals. Study findings and constraints: Compared with clonotypes that all four donors shared, non-shared clonotypes had lower generation probabilities. Few donors restricted represented genetic and exposure-history diversity.

As concerns this clone: Its antigen remains unknown.

This table comes from immunoSEQ multiplex PCR, and its TCRdb copy is limited to in-frame clones, with some not included. The table lists around 1.6 million clones, approximately 98% of them singletons, with roughly 0.42% in the top ten. This CDR3 has 16 residues. V lost 8 bases and J lost 4; bases outside the gene matches: 9. Germline V lookup: CDR1 MGHRA, CDR2 YSYEKL. The chain recombines TRBV4-1 with TRBJ2-2; TRBD1 agrees at 11 bases. Sequences were obtained from naive CD4+ T cells sorted from blood. The subset was: CD45RA+ positively selected. This clonotype originated in a man in his thirties or forties in good health. CDR3 coding DNA: TGCGCCAGCTCTCGAATAGGGACAGGGGGCACCGGGGAGCTGTTTTTT. Its protein is CASSRIGTGGTGELFF.